A single sample is the source of the 32 T cell receptor beta chains below, sequenced in a study of T-cell reconstitution after alpha-beta-depleted transplantation in children. It was with unique molecular identifiers that the TCRbeta library was prepared. TCRdb ran MiXCR on the PCR reads and lists one entry per CDR3 protein. The sample contains approximately 400,000 distinct CDR3 sequences, approximately 10% of which appear only once. This specimen consisted of PBMCs from the stem cell graft donor, obtained from the stem cell graft. These receptors originate from a human donor who donated a stem cell graft to a child with acute myeloid leukemia.

This clonotype has more than one count but fewer than ten. This rearrangement joins TRBV7-8 to TRBJ2-7; 10 nucleotides align to TRBD1. CDR3 length: 17 residues. The trim removed 2 bases at V and 2 bases at J, leaving 9 bases unmatched. Germline V gene sequence: CDR1 SGHVS, CDR2 FQNEAQ. The CDR3 sequence is CASSLRPGQGGAYEQYF. CDR3 sequence (DNA): TGTGCCAGCAGCTTAAGACCTGGACAGGGGGGAGCCTACGAGCAGTACTTC. The full variable domain, its missing parts supplied by reference TRBV7-8 and TRBJ2-7, is GAGVSQSPRYKVAKRGQDVALRCDPISGHVSLFWYQQALGQGPEFLTYFQNEAQLDKSGLPSDRFFAERPEGSVSTLKIQRTQQEDSAVYLCASSLRPGQGGAYEQYFGPGTRLTVT.

This clonotype has ten or more counts. The rearrangement links TRBV12-3 or TRBV12-4 to TRBJ2-5; 7 nucleotides align to TRBD1. V shed 6 bases and J 4 bases; nucleotides not matched to a gene: 14. The CDR3 spans 16 residues. The CDR3 nucleotides are TGTGCCAGCAGCCTCGCCCGGGCAGGGGGTAGAGAGACCCAGTACTTC. It codes for CASSLARAGGRETQYF.

The chain has TRBV5-1 and TRBJ2-3; 7 bases fit TRBD2. CDR3 length equals 15 residues. V lost 4 bases, J lost 2 bases, and 7 bases stayed unmatched. Germline CDR1 reads SGHRS; CDR2 reads YFSETQ. The DNA of the CDR3 is TGCGCCAGCAGCCCGTGGGGAGGGGTCACAGATACGCAGTATTTT. It codes for CASSPWGGVTDTQYF.

This clonotype has only a few counts. The chain has TRBV20-1 and TRBJ2-3; 8 bases match TRBD2. Looked up from germline, CDR1 is DFQATT and CDR2 is SNEGSKA (reference sequence). V dropped 4 bases and J dropped 3; count of bases not matched to a gene: 12. The CDR3 is made up of 16 amino acids. The CDR3 DNA is TGCAGTGCTACACCTATGCGGGGGGAGCGAACAGATACGCAGTATTTT. Amino acid sequence: CSATPMRGERTDTQYF.

This clonotype was seen a handful of times. The CDR3 region is CSASPPRGENSPLHF. The DNA of the CDR3 is TGCAGTGCGTCTCCACCTAGGGGGGAGAATTCACCCCTCCACTTT. The V gene is TRBV20-1, the J gene TRBJ1-6; perhaps TRBD1 as D (6 bases). V lost 6 bases to trimming and J lost 7 bases, with 19 bases between them. Germline CDR1 is DFQATT and CDR2 is SNEGSKA (reference sequence). The CDR3 consists of 15 residues.

This clonotype was found a few times. The gene calls are TRBV6-4 and TRBJ2-3, with TRBD2 identical over 7 bases. Per the germline V gene, CDR1 is MRHNA and CDR2 is SNTAGT. The trim removed 0 bases at V and 4 bases at J, leaving 1 base unmatched. The CDR3 extends over 14 amino acids. In DNA form, the CDR3 reads TGTGCCAGCAGTGACTCGCGGGAGCCAGATACGCAGTATTTT. Amino acids: CASSDSREPDTQYF.

This clonotype was counted a few times. This chain connects TRBV9 to TRBJ2-3, with 7 bases fitting TRBD2. Germline trimming cut 0 bases from V and 0 bases from J; bases unmatched to any gene: 7. Germline CDR1 SGDLS, CDR2 YYNGEE. The CDR3 extends over 17 amino acids. The CDR3 reads CASSVEGTGGSTDTQYF. The CDR3 DNA reads TGTGCCAGCAGCGTAGAAGGAACGGGGGGAAGCACAGATACGCAGTATTTT.

This clonotype was seen many times. V and J are TRBV11-3 and TRBJ2-3; TRBD2 aligns across 11 bases. CDR3 length: 14 residues. Germline values: CDR1 SGHNT, CDR2 YENEEA. V was pared by 4 bases and J by 4 bases, with 1 base of the junction left unmatched. The CDR3 bases are TGTGCCAGCAGCTCGGGACTAGCGGCAGATACGCAGTATTTT. This encodes CASSSGLAADTQYF.

This chain connects TRBV7-6 to TRBJ2-1, with 12 nucleotides matching TRBD2. CDR1 is SGHVS and CDR2 is FNYEAQ in the germline V gene. The trim removed 4 bases at V and 6 bases at J, leaving 10 bases unmatched. The CDR3 is made up of 17 amino acids. The CDR3 bases are TGTGCCAGCAGCTCAAAAGCAAGACTAGCGGGGGCCAATGAGCAGTTCTTC. Encoded protein: CASSSKARLAGANEQFF.

This clonotype has at least ten counts. The chain joins TRBV5-1 to TRBJ1-6; TRBD1 is a possible D gene (5 bases). Trimming cost V 4 bases and J 10 bases, with 15 bases left between them. CDR1 and CDR2 (germline): SGHRS, YFSETQ. The CDR3 has 14 residues. The CDR3 loop is CASSTGGVVSPLHF. DNA of the CDR3: TGCGCCAGCAGCACTGGGGGGGTCGTCTCACCCCTCCACTTT.

This clonotype appeared a few times. This chain links TRBV20-1 with TRBJ1-2; 10 bases match TRBD1. The junction had 7 bases not matched to a gene; V was cut back by 2 bases and J by 7 bases. CDR1 is DFQATT and CDR2 is SNEGSKA in the germline V gene (reference sequence). This CDR3 is 14 amino acids long. The CDR3 loop is CSARTAGQGPGYTF. CDR3 DNA sequence: TGCAGTGCTAGAACCGCGGGACAGGGGCCTGGCTACACCTTC.

This clonotype showed up many times. One end of the junction fails to match germline, which may point to a read error. This chain joins TRBV5-1 and TRBJ2-3; TRBD2 is a possible D gene (5 bases). Looked up from germline, CDR1 is SGHRS and CDR2 is YFSETQ. The CDR3 runs to 13 residues. The DNA of the CDR3 is TGTGCCAGCAGCTCCGGCGGGACAGATACGCAGTATTTT. Protein sequence: CASSSGGTDTQYF.

The table lists this clonotype with a few counts. The V call is TRBV5-1, the J call TRBJ2-2; 11 bases line up with TRBD1. J gave up 11 bases and V 4 bases, and 7 bases lay outside the gene matches. CDR3 length: 14 residues. Germline CDR1 reads SGHRS; CDR2 reads YFSETQ. CDR3 coding DNA: TGCGCCAGCAGCATCGGGACAGGGGGACTTGAGCTGTTTTTT. It specifies CASSIGTGGLELFF.

This clonotype was recorded at least ten times. This chain uses TRBV18 with TRBJ2-5; 8 bases fit TRBD1. Trimming at V came to 6 bases and at J to 4 bases, leaving 7 bases not matched to a gene. The CDR3 covers 14 residues. In germline, CDR1 is KGHSH, CDR2 LQKENI. The CDR3 sequence is CASSPNDRGETQYF. The CDR3 nucleotides are TGTGCCAGCTCTCCGAACGACAGGGGAGAGACCCAGTACTTC.

The V call is TRBV27, the J call TRBJ2-1, with D possibly matching TRBD2 (5 bases). The length of the CDR3 is 14 residues. The V end was cut by 3 bases, the J end by 5 bases, with 11 bases between. CDR1 and CDR2 (germline): MNHEY, SMNVEV (reference sequence). The DNA for the CDR3 is TGTGCCAGCAGTTTCGAGGGCCCCAACAATGAGCAGTTCTTC. It encodes CASSFEGPNNEQFF.

The rearrangement uses TRBV20-1 and TRBJ2-7; D uncertain. The CDR3 has 14 residues. CDR1 is DFQATT, CDR2 SNEGSKA, per germline (reference sequence). V dropped 2 bases and J dropped 11 bases, with 22 bases sitting between them. The CDR3 is CSARLPRSPAIEYF. CDR3 coding DNA: TGCAGTGCTAGATTACCCAGGTCCCCCGCAATCGAGTACTTC.

This clonotype was observed many times. CDR3 amino acids: CSAASGRTTGELFF. CDR3 sequence (DNA): TGCAGTGCCGCTAGCGGGAGGACCACCGGGGAGCTGTTTTTT. The rearrangement joins TRBV20-1 to TRBJ2-2; TRBD2 matches 11 bases. Germline loops: CDR1 DFQATT, CDR2 SNEGSKA (reference sequence). The CDR3 loop spans 14 amino acids. With V trimmed by 6 bases and J by 4 bases, 4 bases remained unmatched.

This clonotype was detected ten times or more. The chain employs TRBV20-1 and TRBJ2-7, with 9 bases fitting TRBD1. From germline, CDR1 is DFQATT and CDR2 SNEGSKA (reference sequence). After removal of 5 bases from V and 4 bases from J, the junction contained 9 bases not matched to a gene. The CDR3 covers 14 residues. The CDR3 nucleotides read TGCAGTGCTGGAAAGGACAGGGGAGGGTACGAGCAGTACTTC. The encoded protein is CSAGKDRGGYEQYF.

This clonotype was found many times. The V call is TRBV27, the J call TRBJ1-2, with TRBD1 matching over 7 bases. CDR3 length: 14 amino acids. V was pared by 6 bases and J by 4 bases, with 8 bases of the junction left unmatched. Germline CDR1 and CDR2: MNHEY and SMNVEV (reference sequence). The CDR3 reads CASRDGTAPYGYTF. Here the CDR3 DNA reads TGTGCCAGCAGAGATGGGACAGCACCCTATGGCTACACCTTC.

This chain links TRBV3-1 with TRBJ1-5; 8 nucleotides agree with TRBD1. Germline V CDR1 and CDR2: LGHDT, YNNKEL (reference sequence). The CDR3 runs to 16 residues. V gave up 1 base and J gave up 4 bases; unmatched junction bases: 6. The CDR3 here is CASSQGGQGLNQPQHF. CDR3 bases: TGTGCCAGCAGCCAAGGAGGACAGGGCCTTAATCAGCCCCAGCATTTT. The variable domain in full, completed from reference TRBV3-1 and TRBJ1-5, reads DTAVSQTPKYLVTQMGNDKSIKCEQNLGHDTMYWYKQDSKKFLKIMFSYNNKELIINETVPNRFSPKSPDKAHLNLHINSLELGDSAVYFCASSQGGQGLNQPQHFGDGTRLSIL.

This rearrangement joins TRBV12-3 or TRBV12-4 to TRBJ2-1; the match to TRBD1 covers 7 bases. CDR3 length equals 15 residues. V lost 4 bases and J lost 4; bases outside the gene matches: 7. The CDR3: CASSSPGQTYNEQFF. CDR3 DNA sequence: TGTGCCAGCAGTTCCCCGGGACAGACATACAATGAGCAGTTCTTC.

This clonotype has more than one count but fewer than ten. The CDR3 reads CASSQPTSERTDTQYF. The CDR3 DNA reads as TGTGCCAGCAGCCAACCTACTAGCGAGCGCACAGATACGCAGTATTTT. The chain links TRBV3-1 to TRBJ2-3; 7 positions match TRBD2. In germline, CDR1 is LGHDT, CDR2 YNNKEL (reference sequence). The V segment lost 2 bases and the J segment 1 base; nucleotides outside the gene matches: 6. The CDR3 sequence is 16 residues long.

This clonotype was recorded many times. The chain couples TRBV20-1 to TRBJ1-5, with 9 bases matching TRBD1. Trimming cost V 4 bases and J 0 bases; bases outside gene matches: 1. CDR1 is DFQATT, CDR2 SNEGSKA, per germline (reference sequence). The CDR3 contains 14 residues. This CDR3 reads CSANRGLSNQPQHF. The CDR3 DNA reads TGCAGTGCTAACAGGGGGCTTAGCAATCAGCCCCAGCATTTT.

This clonotype has ten or more counts. The chain uses TRBV5-1 and TRBJ2-7, with 7 bases aligning to TRBD1. Trimming took 7 bases from V and 1 from J; bases not matched to a gene: 2. Germline V gene lookup returns CDR1 SGHRS and CDR2 YFSETQ. This CDR3 has 12 amino acids. The CDR3 region has the DNA TGCGCCAGCCGACAGGGTTCCTACGAGCAGTACTTC. Translating gives CASRQGSYEQYF.

The CDR3 protein is CASSATGRGTDTQYF. The CDR3 region has the DNA TGTGCCAGCAGCGCCACAGGCAGGGGCACAGATACGCAGTATTTT. J is TRBJ2-3 and V is TRBV7-9; a weak D match, TRBD1 (5 bases). Germline V gene data show CDR1 as SEHNR and CDR2 as FQNEAQ (reference sequence). V was pared by 5 bases and J by 1 base, with 13 bases between. The CDR3 length is 15 residues.

This chain joins TRBV12-3 or TRBV12-4 and TRBJ2-1; D remains ambiguous. Trimming took 7 bases from V and 4 from J, leaving 11 bases between them. This CDR3 comprises 13 residues. The CDR3 DNA follows: TGTGCCAGCATTCAGGACCAATACAATGAGCAGTTCTTC. This gives the protein CASIQDQYNEQFF.

This clonotype was found a few times. The J gene is TRBJ2-2, the V gene TRBV5-1; 10 bases map to TRBD1. The CDR3 spans 16 residues. Germline values: CDR1 SGHRS, CDR2 YFSETQ. The ends lost 4 bases at V and 7 bases at J; junction bases unmatched: 10. CDR3 amino acids: CASSQHLGTGVGELFF. The DNA for the CDR3 is TGCGCCAGCAGCCAACACCTGGGGACAGGGGTCGGGGAGCTGTTTTTT.

This clonotype was detected only a few times. J is TRBJ1-1 and V is TRBV4-2; possible D gene TRBD1, 6 bases. V was cut by 3 bases and J by 11 bases, with 13 bases left in between. CDR1 and CDR2 from the germline V gene are LGHNA and YNFKEQ. CDR3 length: 12 residues. The CDR3 spells CASSQPDRMAFF. The CDR3 nucleotides are TGTGCCAGCAGCCAGCCAGACAGGATGGCTTTCTTT.

CDR3 in amino acids: CASRIRTVNTEAFF. CDR3 DNA: TGTGCCAGTCGTATCCGGACAGTGAACACTGAAGCTTTCTTT. This chain joins TRBV28 and TRBJ1-1, with D maybe TRBD1 (6 bases). The CDR3 has 14 residues. V was trimmed by 9 bases and J by 0 bases, leaving 14 bases between them. From germline, CDR1 is MDHEN and CDR2 SYDVKM. Full variable domain (rest looked up from reference TRBV28 and TRBJ1-1): DVKVTQSSRYLVKRTGEKVFLECVQDMDHENMFWYRQDPGLGLRLIYFSYDVKMKEKGDIPEGYSVSREKKERFSLILESASTNQTSMYLCASRIRTVNTEAFFGQGTRLTVV.

The chain links TRBV25-1 to TRBJ2-1, with 8 nucleotides matching TRBD2. There are 18 residues in the CDR3. With 1 base clipped from V and 8 bases from J, the junction kept 16 bases outside the gene matches. CDR1 is MGHDK and CDR2 is SYGVNS in the germline V gene. CDR3 DNA: TGTGCCAGCAGTGAATCCCAGGGGATGGGGGCGGGGGGCCATGAGCAGTTCTTC. Amino acid sequence: CASSESQGMGAGGHEQFF.

The chain employs TRBV29-1 and TRBJ2-7, with 8 bases fitting TRBD1. The CDR3 is 15 amino acids. CDR1 is SQVTM and CDR2 is ANQGSEA in the germline V gene. V was pared by 2 bases and J by 4 bases, with 10 bases of the junction left unmatched. CDR3 nucleotide sequence: TGCAGCGTTGAATCGGACAGGGCTCATCCATACGAGCAGTACTTC. Encoded protein: CSVESDRAHPYEQYF.

This clonotype was recorded a few times. V gene TRBV6-2 or TRBV6-3 combines with J gene TRBJ2-5, with D tentatively TRBD2 (6 bases). The V end lost 4 bases, the J end lost 5 bases, and 14 bases lay between the germline ends. The CDR3 loop spans 14 amino acids. Germline values: CDR1 MNHEY, CDR2 SVGEGT. The CDR3 nucleotides read TGTGCCAGCAGTTCTGAGGGAGGAAGGGAGACCCAGTACTTC. Its translation is CASSSEGGRETQYF.